This entry concerns a single T cell receptor beta chain. The antigen is undetermined. The record originates from a study of T cells in Graves' hyperthyroidism and ophthalmopathy. General study results and limits: A 13 V-J model separated ophthalmopathy from stable hyperthyroidism.

Amplification of TCR beta CDR3 regions was performed using RNA transcripts as template. First-round RT-PCR targeting the TCR CDR3 was performed with the HTBI primer set. TCRdb independently ran MiXCR on the multiplex PCR reads; one entry per CDR3 protein. The sample consists of about 320,000 distinct CDR3 sequences, over 15% of them appearing once. More than 9.5 ml fresh peripheral blood yielded the PBMCs. V was clipped by 6 bases and J by 1 base, with 14 bases between them. The length of the CDR3 is 16 residues. Germline CDR1 is KGHDR and CDR2 is SFDVKD. Sequencing was carried out using blood. The TCR originated in a man aged 30 to 39 with Graves' hyperthyroidism. This rearrangement joins TRBV24-1 to TRBJ2-2; TRBD1 might be the D (6 bases). CDR3 region: CATSRTGNLNTGELFF. In DNA, the CDR3 is TGTGCCACCAGTCGAACAGGGAACCTGAACACCGGGGAGCTGTTTTTT.